This entry concerns a single T cell receptor (beta chain). In the original workflow: Estimates of nucleated cell counts were drawn from the amplification of reference gene primers. Measured with immunoSEQ multiplex PCR; TCRdb has only the in-frame clones, and not every one. The V and J calls and the clone size are those of that table, but D and trimming were determined from the DNA. The sample has about 170,000 clones, approximately 84% seen once; the top ten hold roughly 7.5%. These data belong to a study of blood T cell repertoires in COVID-19. About the research overall: Sites across the United States, Italy and Spain contributed samples from acute and convalescent COVID-19. The analysed material was cDNA or gDNA that came from T cells, B-cell-depleted T cells, or PBMCs.

V was shortened by 5 bases and J by 1 base, with 9 bases between the two germline ends. CDR3 length: 13 amino acids. The V and J genes are TRBV12-3 or TRBV12-4 and TRBJ2-7; D remains ambiguous. Material for sequencing was peripheral blood. The TCR was taken from a man between 40 and 49 years old who had recovered from COVID-19. Written as DNA, the CDR3 is TGTGCCAGCAGTCCCCCACGGTCCTACGAGCAGTACTTC. This sequence encodes CASSPPRSYEQYF.